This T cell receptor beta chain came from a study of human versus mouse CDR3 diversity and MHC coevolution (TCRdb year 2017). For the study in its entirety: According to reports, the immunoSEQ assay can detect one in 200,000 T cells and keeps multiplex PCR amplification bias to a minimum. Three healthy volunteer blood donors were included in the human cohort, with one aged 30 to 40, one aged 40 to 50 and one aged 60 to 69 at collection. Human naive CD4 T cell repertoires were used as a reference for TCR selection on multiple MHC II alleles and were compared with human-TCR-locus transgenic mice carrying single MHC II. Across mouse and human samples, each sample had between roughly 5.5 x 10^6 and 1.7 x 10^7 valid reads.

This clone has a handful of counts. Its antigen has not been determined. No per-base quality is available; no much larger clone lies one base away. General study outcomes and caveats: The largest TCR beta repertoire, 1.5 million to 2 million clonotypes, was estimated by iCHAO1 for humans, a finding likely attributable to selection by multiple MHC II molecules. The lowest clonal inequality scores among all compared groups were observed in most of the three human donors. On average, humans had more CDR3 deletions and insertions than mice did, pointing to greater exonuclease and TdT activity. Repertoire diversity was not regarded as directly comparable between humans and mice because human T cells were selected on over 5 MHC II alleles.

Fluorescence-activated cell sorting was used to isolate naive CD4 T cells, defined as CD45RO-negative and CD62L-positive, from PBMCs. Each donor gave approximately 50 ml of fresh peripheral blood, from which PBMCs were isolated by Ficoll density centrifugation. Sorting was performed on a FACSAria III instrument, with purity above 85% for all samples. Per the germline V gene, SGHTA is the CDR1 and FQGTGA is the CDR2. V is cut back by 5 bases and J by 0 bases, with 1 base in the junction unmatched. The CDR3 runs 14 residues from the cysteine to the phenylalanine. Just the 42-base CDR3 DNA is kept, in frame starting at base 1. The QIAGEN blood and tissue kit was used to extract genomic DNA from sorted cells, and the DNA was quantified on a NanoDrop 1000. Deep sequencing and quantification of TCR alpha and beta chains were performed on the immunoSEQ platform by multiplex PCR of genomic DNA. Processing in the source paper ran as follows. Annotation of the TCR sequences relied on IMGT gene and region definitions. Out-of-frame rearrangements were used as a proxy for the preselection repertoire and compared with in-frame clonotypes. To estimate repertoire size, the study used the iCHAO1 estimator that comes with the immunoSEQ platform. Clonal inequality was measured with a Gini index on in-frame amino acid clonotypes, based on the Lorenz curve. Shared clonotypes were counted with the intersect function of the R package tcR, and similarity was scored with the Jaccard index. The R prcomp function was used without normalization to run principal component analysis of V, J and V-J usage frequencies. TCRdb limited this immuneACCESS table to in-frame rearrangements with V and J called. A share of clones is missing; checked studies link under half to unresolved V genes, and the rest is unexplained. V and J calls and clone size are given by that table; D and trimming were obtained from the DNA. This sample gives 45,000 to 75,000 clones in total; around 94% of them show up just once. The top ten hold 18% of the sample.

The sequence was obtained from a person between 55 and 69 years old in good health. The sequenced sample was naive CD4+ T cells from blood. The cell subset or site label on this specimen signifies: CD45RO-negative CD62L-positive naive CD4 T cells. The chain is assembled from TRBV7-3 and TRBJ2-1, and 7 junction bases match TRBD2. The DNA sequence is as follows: TGTGCCAGCAGCCCGGGGGGCTCCTACAATGAGCAGTTCTTC. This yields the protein CASSPGGSYNEQFF.